These 29 T cell receptor beta chains came from one sample sequenced in a study of T cell repertoires in cytomegalovirus infection. In TCRdb, the reads were re-called with MiXCR into one record per CDR3 protein. Of 650,000 to 900,000 distinct CDR3 sequences listed, less than 35% are singletons. These receptors have no identified antigens. Sequenced here: cultured CD8+ T cells from PBMCs, sampled from culture after CMV antigen stimulation. These receptors were taken from a human donor in good health (CMV status not recorded). Some clones in this sample may be carry-over from other donors' samples.

This clonotype was recorded many times. The V gene is TRBV6-5, the J gene TRBJ2-1, with D possibly being TRBD1 (5 bases). Germline CDR1 is MNHEY and CDR2 is SVGAGI. The V and J ends lost 2 bases and 3 bases respectively, with 8 bases between them. This CDR3 is 14 amino acids long. As DNA, the CDR3 is TGTGCCAGCAGTTACGGGCAGGGCTACAATGAGCAGTTCTTC. The encoded protein is CASSYGQGYNEQFF.

As for this clonotype: Given a much more abundant clone one base away, this may be a read error. V usage is TRBV6-5 and J usage is TRBJ1-1, with D tentatively TRBD1 (5 bases). The ends were cut back, 2 bases at V and 5 bases at J, with 12 bases in the middle. CDR1 and CDR2 (germline): MNHEY, SVGAGI. CDR3 length: 14 amino acids. CDR3 in amino acids: CASSYTSGDTEAFF. The CDR3 DNA follows: TGTGCCAGCAGTTACACGTCGGGGGATACTGAAGCTTTCTTT.

In its sample, this clonotype was seen many times. V is TRBV7-6 and J is TRBJ2-2, with a possible D match to TRBD1 (6 bases). V lost 0 bases, J lost 7 bases, and 12 bases lay in between. The CDR3 spans 15 residues. The germline gives CDR1 SGHVS, CDR2 FNYEAQ. Here the CDR3 reads CASSLAPGAVGELFF. The CDR3 DNA follows: TGTGCCAGCAGCTTAGCGCCAGGGGCGGTCGGGGAGCTGTTTTTT.

V usage is TRBV6-2 or TRBV6-3 and J usage is TRBJ2-7, with D possibly being TRBD2 (6 bases). The CDR3 is made up of 15 amino acids. Germline loops: CDR1 MNHEY, CDR2 SVGEGT. V lost 0 bases and J lost 4, with 13 bases in between. The CDR3 DNA reads as TGTGCCAGCAGTTACTCGAGGCGGGGTGTGTACGAGCAGTACGTC. This encodes CASSYSRRGVYEQYV.

The J gene is TRBJ1-1, the V gene TRBV29-1, with no clear D. Germline V gene lookup returns CDR1 SQVTM and CDR2 ANQGSEA. The CDR3 has 13 amino acids. Trimming took 7 bases from V and 2 from J, leaving 14 bases between them. CDR3 nucleotides: TGCAGCGCCCCCCTGGAGGGAAACACTGAAGCTTTCTTT. This sequence encodes CSAPLEGNTEAFF.

The CDR3 bases are TGTGCCAGCTCACCAAAGGGGGGCAACAACTATGGCTACACCTTC. It translates to CASSPKGGNNYGYTF. The V gene is TRBV18, the J gene TRBJ1-2, with TRBD1 as a possible D gene (6 bases). From germline, CDR1 is KGHSH and CDR2 LQKENI. The CDR3 runs 15 residues. V lost 2 bases and J 2 bases, leaving 12 bases between the germline ends.

This clonotype was detected a few times. The chain has TRBV27 and TRBJ2-5, with D hard to call. This CDR3 comprises 13 residues. With 3 bases removed from V and 4 bases from J, the gap between germline ends came to 9 bases. Germline loops: CDR1 MNHEY, CDR2 SMNVEV (reference sequence). The CDR3 here is CASSLSIRETQYF. The CDR3 bases are TGTGCCAGCAGTTTGTCCATCCGAGAGACCCAGTACTTC.

As concerns this clonotype: A much larger clonotype is one base distant, so this may be a read error. V usage is TRBV12-3 or TRBV12-4 and J usage is TRBJ1-1; D ambiguous. Deletions cut 4 bases from V and 7 bases from J, with 16 bases between. This CDR3 has 14 amino acids. CDR3 region: CASSSPQREFEAFF. The CDR3 DNA reads TGTGCCAGCAGTTCCCCCCAGAGAGAATTTGAAGCTTTCTTT.

The rearrangement links TRBV19 to TRBJ2-7, with D possibly being TRBD1 or TRBD2 (5 bases each). Germline-derived CDR1 and CDR2 are LNHDA and SQIVND (reference sequence). The length of the CDR3 is 14 residues. Trimming took off 1 base at V and 4 bases at J, with 11 bases between the two ends. The CDR3 sequence is CASSIGWGYYEQYF. The CDR3 DNA reads as TGTGCCAGTAGTATAGGGTGGGGGTATTACGAGCAGTACTTC.

The table lists this clonotype with a count of one. The chain recombines TRBV12-3 or TRBV12-4 with TRBJ1-2; 9 bases agree with TRBD1. The CDR3 contains 16 residues. V lost 4 bases to trimming and J lost 7 bases; unmatched junction nucleotides: 13. Written as DNA, the CDR3 is TGTGCCAGCAGTTCCATGGACAGGGGCCGTAGGGGTGGCTACACCTTC. The encoded protein is CASSSMDRGRRGGYTF.

This clonotype was recorded at least ten times. The rearrangement joins TRBV7-2 to TRBJ2-7; D is perhaps TRBD2 (6 bases). V dropped 5 bases and J dropped 3 bases, with 20 bases sitting between them. This CDR3 spans 16 amino acids. Germline lookup yields CDR1 SGHTA and CDR2 FQGNSA. CDR3 amino acids: CASSLIPGLPFYEQYF. The CDR3 region has the DNA TGTGCCAGCAGCCTAATTCCGGGACTTCCGTTCTACGAGCAGTACTTC.

The V gene is TRBV4-3, the J gene TRBJ2-1; the match to TRBD2 covers 10 bases. Trimming cost V 1 base and J 7 bases; bases outside gene matches: 10. This CDR3 is built from 17 residues. Looked up from germline, CDR1 is LGHNA and CDR2 is YSLEER. CDR3 sequence reads: CASSQAPRLAGVNEQFF. CDR3 sequence (DNA): TGCGCCAGCAGCCAAGCGCCGAGGCTAGCGGGGGTGAATGAGCAGTTCTTC.

The genes are TRBV27 and TRBJ2-6, with 10 bases fitting TRBD1. The germline V gene encodes CDR1 MNHEY and CDR2 SMNVEV (reference sequence). V trimming: 5 bases; J trimming: 0 bases; junction bases outside the gene matches: 13. This CDR3 is built from 20 residues. The DNA of the CDR3 is TGTGCCAGCAGTGCTGAACCGGGACAGGGGTCTTTCTCTGGGGCCAACGTCCTGACTTTC. It encodes CASSAEPGQGSFSGANVLTF.

This clonotype was recorded a few times. The chain employs TRBV2 and TRBJ1-2; maybe TRBD1 (6 bases). Trimming shortened V by 0 bases and J by 3 bases, and 11 bases separated the two germline ends. Germline V gene lookup returns CDR1 SNHLY and CDR2 FYNNEI. This CDR3 region has 15 residues. Written as DNA, the CDR3 is TGTGCCAGCAGTGAAGCCGCAGGGGTCGACTATGGCTACACCTTC. Translated: CASSEAAGVDYGYTF.

The chain recombines TRBV6-2 or TRBV6-3 with TRBJ2-7; D not resolved. V lost 2 bases to trimming and J lost 6 bases, with 5 bases between them. Germline V gene sequence: CDR1 MNHEY, CDR2 SVGEGT. CDR3 length: 11 residues. CDR3 in DNA: TGTGCCAGCAGTTACACGAGCGAGCAGTACGTC. Its translation: CASSYTSEQYV.

This clonotype was detected a few times. This chain connects TRBV5-5 to TRBJ1-5, with a possible D match to TRBD1 (6 bases). This CDR3 has 15 residues. Germline CDR1 and CDR2: SGHKS and YYEKEE (reference sequence). Trimming took 3 bases from V and 1 from J, leaving 11 bases between them. The CDR3 bases are TGTGCCAGCAGCTACAGGGTGTCGAGCAATCAGCCCCAGCATTTT. It translates to CASSYRVSSNQPQHF.

The V call is TRBV5-6, the J call TRBJ2-3; D unresolved. Germline V gene sequence: CDR1 SGHDT, CDR2 YYEEEE. The CDR3 runs to 15 residues. V was pared by 0 bases and J by 2 bases, with 10 bases between. CDR3 loop: CASSLAQSDTDTQYF. The CDR3 DNA follows: TGTGCCAGCAGCTTGGCTCAATCTGACACAGATACGCAGTATTTT.

Regarding this clonotype: A junction end diverges from the germline sequence, so it may reflect a read error. In nucleotides, the CDR3 is TGTACCAGCAGCTTTCCTCAGGGAATATACAATGAGCAGTTCTTC. It specifies CTSSFPQGIYNEQFF. The genes are TRBV7-6 and TRBJ2-1; D is possibly TRBD1 (5 bases). There are 15 residues in the CDR3. Germline V gene data show CDR1 as SGHVS and CDR2 as FNYEAQ.

This sequence joins TRBV4-3 and TRBJ1-1; D is unclear. The CDR3 extends over 14 amino acids. CDR1 is LGHNA and CDR2 is YSLEER in the germline V gene. Deletions cut 0 bases from V and 5 bases from J, with 10 bases between. CDR3 region: CASSQDLGRTEAFF. Written as DNA, the CDR3 is TGCGCCAGCAGCCAAGATCTAGGCCGGACTGAAGCTTTCTTT.

There are a few counts of this clonotype. J is TRBJ1-5 and V is TRBV27, with D unresolved. Germline CDR1 and CDR2: MNHEY and SMNVEV (reference sequence). This CDR3 comprises 15 residues. Trimming shortened V by 1 base and J by 0 bases, and 7 bases separated the two germline ends. In nucleotides, the CDR3 is TGTGCCAGCAGTTTATTCCCGGGTAGCAATCAGCCCCAGCATTTT. It yields the protein CASSLFPGSNQPQHF.

The chain links TRBV28 to TRBJ2-5; 9 positions agree with TRBD2. The CDR3 has 17 residues. Germline V gene data show CDR1 as MDHEN and CDR2 as SYDVKM. V shed 5 bases, J shed 2 bases, and the junction held 12 bases outside the gene matches. CDR3 protein: CASSGVGSGGSQETQYF. The CDR3 nucleotides read TGTGCCAGCAGTGGGGTGGGGAGCGGGGGGTCACAAGAGACCCAGTACTTC. Filled out from reference TRBV28 and TRBJ2-5, the complete variable domain reads DVKVTQSSRYLVKRTGEKVFLECVQDMDHENMFWYRQDPGLGLRLIYFSYDVKMKEKGDIPEGYSVSREKKERFSLILESASTNQTSMYLCASSGVGSGGSQETQYFGPGTRLLVL.

This clonotype has at least ten counts. The CDR3 protein is CASSQGGEQYV. The CDR3 coding sequence is TGTGCCAGCAGCCAGGGGGGAGAGCAGTACGTC. The V gene is TRBV7-6, the J gene TRBJ2-7; D is possibly TRBD1 (7 bases). The V and J ends lost 5 bases and 7 bases respectively, with 9 bases between them. Germline V CDR1 and CDR2: SGHVS, FNYEAQ. The CDR3 is 11 amino acids.

This clonotype was seen a few times. The V call is TRBV29-1, the J call TRBJ2-2; no clear D. CDR1 and CDR2 from the germline V gene are SQVTM and ANQGSEA. The V end was cut by 3 bases, the J end by 6 bases, with 8 bases between. The CDR3 sequence is 12 residues long. CDR3 region: CSVENGAGELFF. CDR3 DNA: TGCAGCGTTGAGAATGGGGCCGGGGAGCTGTTTTTT.

This clonotype was counted a few times. CDR3 DNA: TGTGCCAGCAGTTACTCCACAGTTAGGGGTGAAAAACTGTTTTTT. Its protein is CASSYSTVRGEKLFF. The J gene is TRBJ1-4, the V gene TRBV6-6; D perhaps matches TRBD1 (5 bases). With 0 bases removed from V and 7 bases from J, the gap between germline ends came to 12 bases. The CDR3 sequence is 15 residues long. Per germline, CDR1 MNHNY and CDR2 SVGAGI (reference sequence).

This clonotype was observed a handful of times. The chain recombines TRBV5-1 with TRBJ2-2; 15 bases align to TRBD2. V was pared by 0 bases and J by 0 bases, with 6 bases of the junction left unmatched. Germline V lookup: CDR1 SGHRS, CDR2 YFSETQ. This CDR3 has 20 residues. CDR3 sequence (DNA): TGCGCCAGCAGCTTGGAGACGGGACTAGCGGGGGGCTCGAACACCGGGGAGCTGTTTTTT. It is translated as CASSLETGLAGGSNTGELFF. The whole variable domain, remainder taken from reference TRBV5-1 and TRBJ2-2, is KAGVTQTPRYLIKTRGQQVTLSCSPISGHRSVSWYQQTPGQGLQFLFEYFSETQRNKGNFPGRFSGRQFSNSRSEMNVSTLELGDSALYLCASSLETGLAGGSNTGELFFGEGSRLTVL.

J is TRBJ2-1 and V is TRBV27, with no clear D. This CDR3 has 13 amino acids. V shed 3 bases and J shed 7 bases, with 10 bases lying between them. Looked up from germline, CDR1 is MNHEY and CDR2 is SMNVEV (reference sequence). Here the CDR3 reads CASSFSARNEQFF. CDR3 DNA sequence: TGTGCCAGCAGTTTCTCGGCAAGGAATGAGCAGTTCTTC.

This clonotype showed up just a few times. The chain employs TRBV2 and TRBJ1-5, with no clear D. CDR3 size: 15 residues. Germline lookup yields CDR1 SNHLY and CDR2 FYNNEI. V shed 8 bases and J shed 0 bases, with 14 bases lying between them. The CDR3 loop is CASATAQNSNQPQHF. DNA of the CDR3: TGTGCCAGCGCCACAGCCCAGAATAGCAATCAGCCCCAGCATTTT. Full variable domain (rest looked up from reference TRBV2 and TRBJ1-5): EPEVTQTPSHQVTQMGQEVILRCVPISNHLYFYWYRQILGQKVEFLVSFYNNEISEKSEIFDDQFSVERPDGSNFTLKIRSTKLEDSAMYFCASATAQNSNQPQHFGDGTRLSIL.

A remark on this clonotype: This may stem from a read error, because a much larger clone lies one nucleotide away. V and J are TRBV7-2 and TRBJ1-4, with a weak D call TRBD1 (6 bases). Germline loops: CDR1 SGHTA, CDR2 FQGNSA. The CDR3 loop spans 18 amino acids. DNA for the CDR3: TGTGCCAGCAGCTTAAGCTCCAGGGGAGGACCCACTAATGAAAAACTGGTTTTT. As protein: CASSLSSRGGPTNEKLVF.

The sample holds many counts of this clonotype. The chain links TRBV28 to TRBJ1-2; D is ambiguous. CDR1 and CDR2 from the germline V gene are MDHEN and SYDVKM. This CDR3 is built from 15 residues. V lost 3 bases to trimming and J lost 0 bases, with 11 bases between them. CDR3 amino acids: CASSLIHSSNYGYTF. CDR3 coding DNA: TGTGCCAGCAGTTTGATACACAGTTCTAACTATGGCTACACCTTC.